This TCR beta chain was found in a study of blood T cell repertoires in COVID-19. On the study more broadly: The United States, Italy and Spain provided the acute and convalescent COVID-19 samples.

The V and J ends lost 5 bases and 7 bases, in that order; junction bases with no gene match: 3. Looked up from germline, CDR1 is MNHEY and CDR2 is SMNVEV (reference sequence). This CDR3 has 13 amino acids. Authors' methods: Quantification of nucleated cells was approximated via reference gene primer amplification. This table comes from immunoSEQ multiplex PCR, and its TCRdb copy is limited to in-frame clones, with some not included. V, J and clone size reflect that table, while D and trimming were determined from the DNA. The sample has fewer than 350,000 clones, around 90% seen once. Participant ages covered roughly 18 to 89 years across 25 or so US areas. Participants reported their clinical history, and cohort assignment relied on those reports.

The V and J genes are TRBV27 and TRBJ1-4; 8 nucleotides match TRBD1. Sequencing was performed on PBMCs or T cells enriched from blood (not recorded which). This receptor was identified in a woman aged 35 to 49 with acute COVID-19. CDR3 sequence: CASSLDRGEKLFF. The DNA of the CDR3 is TGTGCCAGCAGTCTAGACAGGGGTGAAAAACTGTTTTTT.